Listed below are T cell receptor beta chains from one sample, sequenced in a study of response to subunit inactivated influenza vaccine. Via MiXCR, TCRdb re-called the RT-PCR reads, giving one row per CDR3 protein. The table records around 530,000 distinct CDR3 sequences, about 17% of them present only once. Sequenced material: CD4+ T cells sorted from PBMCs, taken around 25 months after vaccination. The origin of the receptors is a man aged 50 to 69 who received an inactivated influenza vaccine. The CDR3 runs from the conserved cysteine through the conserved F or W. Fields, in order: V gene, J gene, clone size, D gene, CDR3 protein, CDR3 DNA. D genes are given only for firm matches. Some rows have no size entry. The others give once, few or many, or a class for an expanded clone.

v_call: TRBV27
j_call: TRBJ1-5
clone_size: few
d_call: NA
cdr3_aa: CASSFAGNQPQHF
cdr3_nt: TGTGCCAGCAGTTTCGCCGGCAATCAGCCCCAGCATTTT

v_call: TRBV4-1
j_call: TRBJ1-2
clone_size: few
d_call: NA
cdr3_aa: CASSQGWTGYGYTF
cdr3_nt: TGCGCCAGCAGCCAAGGGTGGACCGGCTATGGCTACACCTTC

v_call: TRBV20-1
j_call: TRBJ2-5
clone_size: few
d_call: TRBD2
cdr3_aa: CSARDSGDFQETQYF
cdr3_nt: TGCAGTGCTAGAGATAGCGGGGACTTCCAAGAGACCCAGTACTTC

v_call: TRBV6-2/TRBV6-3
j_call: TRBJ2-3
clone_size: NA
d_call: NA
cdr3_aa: CASNPGRRSDTQYF
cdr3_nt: TGTGCCAGCAATCCGGGACGGAGGTCAGATACGCAGTATTTT

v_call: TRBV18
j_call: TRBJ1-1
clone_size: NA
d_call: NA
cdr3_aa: CASSPWRSMNTEAFF
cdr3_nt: TGTGCCAGCTCACCGTGGCGTAGCATGAACACTGAAGCTTTCTTT

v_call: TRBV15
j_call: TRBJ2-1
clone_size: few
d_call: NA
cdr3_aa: CATSRDRLDEQFF
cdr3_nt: TGTGCCACCAGCAGAGATCGCTTGGATGAGCAGTTCTTC

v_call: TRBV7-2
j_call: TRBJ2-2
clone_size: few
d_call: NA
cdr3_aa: CASSLGTRLNTGELFF
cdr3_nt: TGTGCCAGCAGCTTAGGAACGCGACTGAACACCGGGGAGCTGTTTTTT

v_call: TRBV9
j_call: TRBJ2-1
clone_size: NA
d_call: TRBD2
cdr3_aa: CASSVTPGLADVGEQFF
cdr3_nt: TGTGCCAGCAGCGTCACCCCGGGACTAGCGGATGTGGGTGAGCAGTTCTTC

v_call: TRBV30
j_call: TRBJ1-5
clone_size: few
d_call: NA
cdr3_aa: CAWRARGDGDQPQHF
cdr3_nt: TGTGCCTGGAGGGCGAGAGGGGACGGGGATCAGCCCCAGCATTTT

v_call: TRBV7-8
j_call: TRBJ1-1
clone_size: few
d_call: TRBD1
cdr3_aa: CASSPRTGRMGMNTEAFF
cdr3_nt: TGTGCCAGCAGCCCCCGGACAGGGAGGATGGGGATGAACACTGAAGCTTTCTTT

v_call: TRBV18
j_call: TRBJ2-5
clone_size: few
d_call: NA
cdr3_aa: CASSEAGAQETQYF
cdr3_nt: TGTGCCAGCTCTGAAGCGGGTGCCCAAGAGACCCAGTACTTC

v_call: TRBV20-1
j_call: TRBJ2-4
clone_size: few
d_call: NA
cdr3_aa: CSARDMVYIQYF
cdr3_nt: TGCAGTGCTAGAGATATGGTTTACATTCAGTACTTC

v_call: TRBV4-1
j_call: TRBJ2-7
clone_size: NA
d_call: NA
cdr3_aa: CASSQERGALYEQYF
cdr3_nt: TGCGCCAGCAGCCAAGAACGAGGGGCTCTCTACGAGCAGTACTTC

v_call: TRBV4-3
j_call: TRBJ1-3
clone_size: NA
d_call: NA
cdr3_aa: CASSQDWGVENTIYF
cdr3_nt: TGCGCCAGCAGCCAAGATTGGGGTGTAGAAAACACCATATATTTT

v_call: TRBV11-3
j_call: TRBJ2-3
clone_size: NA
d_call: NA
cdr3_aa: CASSLGQSRRQYF
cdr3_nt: TGTGCCAGCAGCTTAGGACAGTCAAGACGGCAGTATTTT

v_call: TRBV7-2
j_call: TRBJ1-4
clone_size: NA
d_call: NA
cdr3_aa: CASSLQAPGEKLFF
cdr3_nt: TGTGCCAGCAGCTTACAGGCTCCTGGGGAAAAACTGTTTTTT

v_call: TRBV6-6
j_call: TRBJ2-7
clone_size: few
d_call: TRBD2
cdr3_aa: CASNNGGAAEQYF
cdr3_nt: TGTGCCAGCAACAACGGGGGGGCGGCCGAGCAGTACTTC

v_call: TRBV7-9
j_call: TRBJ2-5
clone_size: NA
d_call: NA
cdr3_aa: CASSTMTGSETQYF
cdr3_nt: TGTGCCAGCAGCACTATGACAGGTTCAGAGACCCAGTACTTC

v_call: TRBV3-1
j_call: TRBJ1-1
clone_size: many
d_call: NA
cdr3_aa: CASSPIGRAFTEAFF
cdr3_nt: TGTGCCAGCAGCCCGATTGGAAGGGCTTTTACTGAAGCTTTCTTT

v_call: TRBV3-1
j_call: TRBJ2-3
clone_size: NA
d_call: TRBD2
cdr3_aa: CASSQVAGGLSTQYF
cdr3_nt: TGTGCCAGCAGCCAAGTAGCGGGGGGGCTTAGTACGCAGTATTTT

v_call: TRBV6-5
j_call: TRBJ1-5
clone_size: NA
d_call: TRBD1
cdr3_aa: CASSYSGTGSGQPQHF
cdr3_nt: TGTGCCAGCAGTTACTCCGGGACAGGGTCGGGACAGCCCCAGCATTTT

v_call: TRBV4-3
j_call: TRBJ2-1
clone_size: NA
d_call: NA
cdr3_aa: CASSQEVGNEQFF
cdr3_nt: TGCGCCAGCAGCCAAGAAGTTGGGAATGAGCAGTTCTTC

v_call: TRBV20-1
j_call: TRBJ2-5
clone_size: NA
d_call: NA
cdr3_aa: CSARDPTQETQYF
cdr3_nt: TGCAGTGCTAGAGATCCGACTCAAGAGACCCAGTACTTC

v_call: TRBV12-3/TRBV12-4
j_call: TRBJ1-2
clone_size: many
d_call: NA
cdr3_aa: CASSRGSSRYGYTF
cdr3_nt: TGTGCCAGCAGCCGTGGGTCCTCCCGGTATGGCTACACCTTC

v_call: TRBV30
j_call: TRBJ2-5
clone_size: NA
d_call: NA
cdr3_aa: CAWSVGLYNGQETQYF
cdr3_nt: TGTGCCTGGAGTGTAGGGCTATACAACGGTCAAGAGACCCAGTACTTC

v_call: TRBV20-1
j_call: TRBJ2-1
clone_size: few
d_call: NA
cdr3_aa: CSVPPGVAMQFF
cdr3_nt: TGCAGTGTTCCCCCGGGGGTTGCGATGCAGTTCTTC

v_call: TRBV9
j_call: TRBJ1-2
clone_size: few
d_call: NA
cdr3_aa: CASSVIPGDGYTF
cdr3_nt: TGTGCCAGCAGCGTGATCCCAGGGGATGGCTACACCTTC

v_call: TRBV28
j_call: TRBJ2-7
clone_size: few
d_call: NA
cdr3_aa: CASSFPGPSYEQYF
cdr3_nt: TGTGCCAGCAGTTTCCCGGGGCCCTCCTACGAGCAGTACTTC

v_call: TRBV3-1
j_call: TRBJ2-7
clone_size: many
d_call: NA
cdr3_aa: CASSLPYEQYF
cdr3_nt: TGTGCCAGCAGCCTTCCCTACGAGCAGTACTTC

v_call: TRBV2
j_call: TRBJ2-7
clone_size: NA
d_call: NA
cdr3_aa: CASTLGALSYEQYF
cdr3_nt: TGTGCCAGCACCCTAGGAGCCCTCTCCTACGAGCAGTACTTC

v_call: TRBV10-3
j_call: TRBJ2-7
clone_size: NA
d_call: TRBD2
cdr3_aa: CAISDVAGAPYEQYF
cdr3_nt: TGTGCCATCAGTGATGTCGCGGGAGCCCCCTACGAGCAGTACTTC

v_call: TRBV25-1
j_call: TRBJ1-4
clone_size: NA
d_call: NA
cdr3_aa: CASSDLKGIAEKLFF
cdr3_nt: TGTGCCAGCAGTGACCTGAAAGGGATTGCTGAAAAACTGTTTTTT

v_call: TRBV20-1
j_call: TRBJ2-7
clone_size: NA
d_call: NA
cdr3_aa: CSARDVGRLYEQYF
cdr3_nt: TGCAGTGCTAGAGATGTGGGCAGACTCTACGAGCAGTACTTC

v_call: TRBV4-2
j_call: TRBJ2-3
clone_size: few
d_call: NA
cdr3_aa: CASSQVTRLTDTQYF
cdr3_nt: TGTGCCAGCAGCCAAGTAACCCGCCTCACAGATACGCAGTATTTT

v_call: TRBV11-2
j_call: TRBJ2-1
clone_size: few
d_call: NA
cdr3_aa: CASSSVAGTYNEQFF
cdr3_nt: TGTGCCAGCAGCTCGGTTGCGGGAACCTACAATGAGCAGTTCTTC

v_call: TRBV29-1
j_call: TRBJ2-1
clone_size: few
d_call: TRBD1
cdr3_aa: CSATGSSYNEQFF
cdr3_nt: TGCAGCGCGACAGGGAGCTCCTACAATGAGCAGTTCTTC

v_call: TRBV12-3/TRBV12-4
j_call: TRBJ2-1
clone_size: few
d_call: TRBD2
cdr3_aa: CASSLRLAAARDEQFF
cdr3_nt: TGTGCCAGCAGTTTGAGGCTAGCGGCGGCCAGGGATGAGCAGTTCTTC

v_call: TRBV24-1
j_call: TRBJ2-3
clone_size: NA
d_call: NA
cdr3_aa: CATSDYRDTQYF
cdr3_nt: TGTGCCACCAGTGACTACAGGGATACGCAGTATTTT

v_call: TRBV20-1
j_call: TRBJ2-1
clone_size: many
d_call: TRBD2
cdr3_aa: CSATGLAGVPYNEQFF
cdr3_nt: TGCAGTGCCACGGGACTAGCGGGAGTACCCTACAATGAGCAGTTCTTC

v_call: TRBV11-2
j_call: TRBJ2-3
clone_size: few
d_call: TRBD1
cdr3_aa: CASSSRQGSTDTQYF
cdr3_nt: TGTGCCAGCAGCTCACGACAGGGAAGCACAGATACGCAGTATTTT

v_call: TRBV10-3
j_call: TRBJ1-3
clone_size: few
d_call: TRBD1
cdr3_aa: CAISRTGNGNTIYF
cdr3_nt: TGTGCCATCAGTAGGACAGGGAATGGAAACACCATATATTTT

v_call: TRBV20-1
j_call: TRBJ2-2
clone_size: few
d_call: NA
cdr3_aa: CSARDPRVGAGELFF
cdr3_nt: TGCAGTGCTAGAGATCCCAGGGTGGGCGCCGGGGAGCTGTTTTTT

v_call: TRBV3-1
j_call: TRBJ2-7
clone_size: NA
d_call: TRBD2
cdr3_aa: CASSQGPAGGYEQYF
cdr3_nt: TGTGCCAGCAGCCAAGGCCCAGCGGGGGGTTACGAGCAGTACTTC

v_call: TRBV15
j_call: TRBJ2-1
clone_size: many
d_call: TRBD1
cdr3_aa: CATSRERRGTGGNEQFF
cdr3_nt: TGTGCCACCAGCAGAGAACGGCGCGGGACAGGGGGCAATGAGCAGTTCTTC

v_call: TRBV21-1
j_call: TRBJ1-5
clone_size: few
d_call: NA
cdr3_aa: CANSKGDNQPQHF
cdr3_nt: TGTGCCAACAGCAAAGGGGACAATCAGCCCCAGCATTTT

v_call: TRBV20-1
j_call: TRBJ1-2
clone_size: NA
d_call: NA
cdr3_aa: CSALSYGYTF
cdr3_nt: TGCAGTGCGCTGAGCTATGGCTACACCTTC

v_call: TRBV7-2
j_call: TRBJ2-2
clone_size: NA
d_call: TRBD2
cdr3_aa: CASRPRLAVNTGELFF
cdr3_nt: TGTGCCAGCAGACCTAGACTAGCGGTTAACACCGGGGAGCTGTTTTTT

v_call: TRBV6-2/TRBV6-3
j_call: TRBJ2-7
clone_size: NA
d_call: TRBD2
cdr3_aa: CASSPSNSGTRYYEQYF
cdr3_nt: TGTGCCAGCAGCCCTTCCAACTCCGGGACTAGGTACTACGAGCAGTACTTC

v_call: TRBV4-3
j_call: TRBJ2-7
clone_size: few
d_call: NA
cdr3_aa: CASSQEPHGAVMDSYEQYF
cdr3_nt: TGCGCCAGCAGCCAAGAGCCGCACGGCGCAGTCATGGACTCCTACGAGCAGTACTTC

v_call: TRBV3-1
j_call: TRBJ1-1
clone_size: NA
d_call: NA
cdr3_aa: CASSQVGLEAFF
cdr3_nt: TGTGCCAGCAGCCAAGTGGGCTTGGAAGCTTTCTTT

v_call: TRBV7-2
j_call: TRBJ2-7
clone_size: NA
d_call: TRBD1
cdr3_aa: CASSLATGGEQYF
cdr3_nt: TGTGCCAGCAGCTTAGCGACAGGGGGCGAGCAGTACTTC

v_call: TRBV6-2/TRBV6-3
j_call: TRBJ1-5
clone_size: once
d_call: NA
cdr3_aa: CATTHGNQPQHF
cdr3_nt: TGTGCCACCACCCATGGCAATCAGCCCCAGCATTTT

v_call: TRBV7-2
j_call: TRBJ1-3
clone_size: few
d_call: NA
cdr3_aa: CASSPMGRNTIYF
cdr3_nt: TGTGCCAGCAGCCCCATGGGTAGAAACACCATATATTTT

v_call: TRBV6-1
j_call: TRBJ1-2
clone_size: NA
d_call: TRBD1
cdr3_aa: CASSDGQEDYGYTF
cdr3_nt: TGTGCCAGCAGTGATGGACAGGAAGACTATGGCTACACCTTC